Listed below are T cell receptor beta chains from one sample, sequenced in a study of T cell responses to AZD1222 COVID-19 vaccine. The table came from immunoSEQ multiplex PCR; TCRdb's copy has only in-frame clones and leaves some out. The sample lists 86,000 or so clones; about 93% were seen once. The material was peripheral blood, obtained 28 days after the second AZD1222 dose. The receptors originated from an adult who received the AZD1222 COVID-19 vaccine. CDR3s include the opening cysteine and the closing phenylalanine or tryptophan. Fields, in order: clone size, V gene, D gene, J gene, CDR3 DNA, CDR3 protein. D genes are given only for firm matches. Only part of the rows carry a size: once, few, many, or a class if the clone is expanded.

NA	TRBV11-2	NA	TRBJ2-7	TGTGCCAGCAGCTTAGTTCCGGGTGCCTACGAGCAGTACTTC	CASSLVPGAYEQYF
once	TRBV9	TRBD2	TRBJ2-1	TGTGCCAGCAGCGTAGTTCTAGCGGACTACAATGAGCAGTTCTTC	CASSVVLADYNEQFF
NA	TRBV6-1	NA	TRBJ1-6	TGTGCCAGCAGTGATGTTTGGGGGCCCTCGGCGGTCTCACCCCTCCACTTT	CASSDVWGPSAVSPLHF
once	TRBV19	NA	TRBJ1-5	TGTGCCAGTAGTAGTGGGGTTGGATATCAGCCCCAGCATTTT	CASSSGVGYQPQHF
NA	TRBV6-6	TRBD2	TRBJ2-5	TGTGCCAGCAGTTACTCTAGCGGGGGGATCCAAGAGACCCAGTACTTC	CASSYSSGGIQETQYF
NA	TRBV4-2	NA	TRBJ2-7	TGTGCCAGCAGCCAACGTTACACCGGCGAGCAGTACTTC	CASSQRYTGEQYF
NA	TRBV18	TRBD1	TRBJ1-4	TGTGCCAGCTCACTGGGACAGGGAAGTGAAAAACTGTTTTTT	CASSLGQGSEKLFF
NA	TRBV7-9	NA	TRBJ2-5	TGTGCCAGCAGCTCCTCTTCTGCCAGCCAAGAGACCCAGTACTTC	CASSSSSASQETQYF
NA	TRBV5-1	NA	TRBJ2-7	TGCGCCAGCACTGACAGCCCCAAGCACGAGCAGTACTTC	CASTDSPKHEQYF
NA	TRBV7-3	NA	TRBJ1-6	TGTGCCAGCAGCTTAGGGTTTTCCGATAATTCACCCCTCCACTTT	CASSLGFSDNSPLHF
NA	TRBV19	NA	TRBJ1-1	TGTGCCAGTAGTCCCTTGGTGCACACTGAAGCTTTCTTT	CASSPLVHTEAFF
NA	TRBV5-1	TRBD1	TRBJ1-1	TGCGCCAGCAGCTGGGGACAGCGGAACACTGAAGCTTTCTTT	CASSWGQRNTEAFF
NA	TRBV2	NA	TRBJ2-5	TGTGCCAGCAGTGTGGGCACGGAAGAGACCCAGTACTTC	CASSVGTEETQYF
NA	TRBV28	TRBD2	TRBJ2-2	TGTGCCAGCAAGCGGGGGGCGGGCACCGGGGAGCTGTTTTTT	CASKRGAGTGELFF
once	TRBV19	TRBD1	TRBJ1-5	TGTGCCAGTAGTACGGACAGGAGTAGCAATCAGCCCCAGCATTTT	CASSTDRSSNQPQHF
once	TRBV29-1	NA	TRBJ2-5	TGCAGCGTTGATGTCGGACAAGAGACCCAGTACTTC	CSVDVGQETQYF
once	TRBV9	TRBD1	TRBJ1-3	TGTGCCAGCAGCGACGGAGACAGGGGTAGAGCGCGGGGAAACACCATATATTTT	CASSDGDRGRARGNTIYF
NA	TRBV18	TRBD1	TRBJ1-4	TGTGCCAGCTCACTACCGGGACAGCTTAATGAAAAACTGTTTTTT	CASSLPGQLNEKLFF
NA	TRBV6-5	NA	TRBJ2-7	TGTGCCAGCAGTCGAGGTAGGGACGGGCAGTACTTC	CASSRGRDGQYF
NA	TRBV29-1	NA	TRBJ1-1	TGCAGCGTGGCCCCGCTACGGAGCACTGAAGCTTTCTTT	CSVAPLRSTEAFF
NA	TRBV20-1	NA	TRBJ1-2	TGCAGTGCTAGTACCAACAACTATGGCTACACCTTC	CSASTNNYGYTF
once	TRBV9	NA	TRBJ1-4	TGTGCCAGCAGCGTAGAAGACAGCCAACTGTTTTTT	CASSVEDSQLFF
NA	TRBV6-5	TRBD1	TRBJ1-1	TGTGCCAGCAGTATAACACAGGGGAATGAAGCTTTCTTT	CASSITQGNEAFF
NA	TRBV15	NA	TRBJ2-7	TGTGCCACCAGCAGAGAGGGACCAACCCACGAGCAGTACTTC	CATSREGPTHEQYF
NA	TRBV5-1	TRBD2	TRBJ2-5	TGCGCCAGCAGCTTGTTCGCCGGGGGGGAAGAGACCCAGTACTTC	CASSLFAGGEETQYF
NA	TRBV9	TRBD2	TRBJ2-3	TGTGCCAGCAGCGTCGGGGGAGGGGTTAATACGCAGTATTTT	CASSVGGGVNTQYF
NA	TRBV30	NA	TRBJ1-5	TGTGCCTGGAGTGAAGGTAGAGCCCAGCATTTT	CAWSEGRAQHF
NA	TRBV14	NA	TRBJ2-7	TGTGCCAGCAGCCAACAGGGATTCCACGAGCAGTACTTC	CASSQQGFHEQYF
few	TRBV5-1	NA	TRBJ2-2	TGCGCCAGCAGCTTGCTGGGGGGGCCCGCCCGGGGGGAGCTGTTTTTT	CASSLLGGPARGELFF
NA	TRBV25-1	NA	TRBJ1-1	TGTGCCAGCAGTGAGAGGTTGAACACTGAAGCTTTCTTT	CASSERLNTEAFF
NA	TRBV30	NA	TRBJ1-1	TGTGCCTGGAGTGCCATGCGGGGTGTAGGCACTGAAGCTTTCTTT	CAWSAMRGVGTEAFF
NA	TRBV27	TRBD1	TRBJ2-7	TGTGCCAGCAGTAGACAGGGGGCGTTCAATTTGGCCTACGAGCAGTACTTC	CASSRQGAFNLAYEQYF
NA	TRBV28	NA	TRBJ1-3	TGTGCCAGCAGCCTCACACCAATCTCTGGAAACACCATATATTTT	CASSLTPISGNTIYF
once	TRBV6-1	TRBD1	TRBJ1-2	TGTGCCAGCAGTGAAACCGGGACAGGGGGTAACTATGGCTACACCTTC	CASSETGTGGNYGYTF
NA	TRBV2	NA	TRBJ2-7	TGTGCCAGCAGTGATCTGGCAGGGGGGTACGAGCAGTACTTC	CASSDLAGGYEQYF
NA	TRBV9	NA	TRBJ1-4	TGTGCCAGCAGCGTAGAGGGGGGGCGCACAATTAATGAAAAACTGTTTTTT	CASSVEGGRTINEKLFF
NA	TRBV3-1/TRBV3-2	NA	TRBJ1-2	TGTGCCAGCAGCCGAAGTTGGGACGGCAATGGCTACACCTTC	CASSRSWDGNGYTF
NA	TRBV5-5	NA	TRBJ1-3	TGTGCCAGCAGCTTTGGGAACACCATATATTTT	CASSFGNTIYF
NA	TRBV27	NA	TRBJ1-1	TGTGCCAGCAGTCCCATTTTGGGGGCCACTGAAGCTTTCTTT	CASSPILGATEAFF
NA	TRBV7-2	NA	TRBJ1-1	TGTGCCAGCAGCTTAAGGGGACAGAACACTGAAGCTTTCTTT	CASSLRGQNTEAFF
NA	TRBV27	TRBD1	TRBJ1-4	TGTGCCAGCAGTGGAACAGGGGAGACTAATGAAAAACTGTTTTTT	CASSGTGETNEKLFF
once	TRBV18	NA	TRBJ1-2	TGTGCCAGCTCACCTGTAAGGGGCGAGTCGAATGGCTACACCTTC	CASSPVRGESNGYTF
once	TRBV5-8	NA	TRBJ1-4	TGTGCCAGCAGCTTGGCCAGATTGACTAATGAAAAACTGTTTTTT	CASSLARLTNEKLFF
NA	TRBV7-9	NA	TRBJ1-1	TGTGCCAGCAGCTTAGCGGGCTGGGCTGAAGCTTTCTTT	CASSLAGWAEAFF
NA	TRBV18	NA	TRBJ2-7	TGTGCCAGCTCACCAGGTTCCTACGAGCAGTACTTC	CASSPGSYEQYF
NA	TRBV25-1	NA	TRBJ1-1	TGTGCCAGCAGTGACCCTTTAGGGGGTTACACTGAAGCTTTCTTT	CASSDPLGGYTEAFF
NA	TRBV9	NA	TRBJ2-3	TGTGCCAGCAGCGTAGCACAGGATACGCAGTATTTT	CASSVAQDTQYF
once	TRBV7-9	TRBD1	TRBJ2-1	TGTGCCAGCAGCACCGGACAGGGGGAATACAATGAGCAGTTCTTC	CASSTGQGEYNEQFF
NA	TRBV27	NA	TRBJ2-7	TGTGCCAGCAGTCCTAGGGGAGGACAGGCCATTTACGAGCAGTACTTC	CASSPRGGQAIYEQYF
NA	TRBV5-1	TRBD2	TRBJ2-2	TGCGCCAGCAGCACGACTAGCGGGGGCCTAAACACCGGGGAGCTGTTTTTT	CASSTTSGGLNTGELFF
once	TRBV3-1/TRBV3-2	NA	TRBJ1-1	TGTGCCAGCAGCCCGGGACTCTTCGACACTGAAGCTTTCTTT	CASSPGLFDTEAFF
NA	TRBV19	TRBD1	TRBJ1-1	TGTGCCAGTAGTAGGAACAGGGGCACTGAAGCTTTCTTT	CASSRNRGTEAFF